The 25 T cell receptor beta chains below were found in one sample sequenced in a study of shared T cell receptors in the human thymus. The table came from immunoSEQ multiplex PCR; TCRdb's copy has only in-frame clones and leaves some out. The sample carries roughly 410,000 clones, 85% to 95% recorded once. Sequenced input: thymocytes. Source of these receptors: a human donor.

The chain joins TRBV27 to TRBJ2-1; 7 nucleotides agree with TRBD2. The CDR3 loop spans 15 amino acids. Germline trimming cut 6 bases from V and 9 bases from J; bases unmatched to any gene: 14. Per germline, CDR1 MNHEY and CDR2 SMNVEV (reference sequence). CDR3: CASRGGRESSGEQFF. For the CDR3, the DNA is TGTGCCAGCAGAGGTGGGCGGGAGTCCAGTGGTGAGCAGTTCTTC.

The V gene is TRBV5-1, the J gene TRBJ1-2; maybe TRBD1 (5 bases). Germline V lookup: CDR1 SGHRS, CDR2 YFSETQ. The germline V and J ends were trimmed by 2 bases and 7 bases, with 15 bases remaining between them. The CDR3 consists of 14 residues. As DNA, the CDR3 is TGCGCCAGCAGCTTAACCCTCTGGGGGTCTGGCTACACCTTC. As protein: CASSLTLWGSGYTF.

V gene TRBV5-8 combines with J gene TRBJ2-1; D not certain. The V end lost 3 bases, the J end lost 4 bases, and 8 bases lay between the germline ends. The CDR3 sequence is 13 residues long. The germline V gene has CDR1 SGHTS and CDR2 YDEGEE. The CDR3 is CASSCPPYNEQFF. As DNA, the CDR3 is TGTGCCAGCAGCTGCCCACCGTACAATGAGCAGTTCTTC.

V and J are TRBV9 and TRBJ2-1; 9 bases map to TRBD2. The CDR3 consists of 16 residues. CDR1 is SGDLS and CDR2 is YYNGEE in the germline V gene. Losses at the gene ends were 5 bases for V and 0 bases for J; bases not matched to a gene: 6. The CDR3 reads CASRLSGRSSYNEQFF. For the CDR3, the DNA is TGTGCCAGCAGATTAAGCGGGAGGAGCTCCTACAATGAGCAGTTCTTC.

V gene TRBV21-1 combines with J gene TRBJ1-5. TRBV21-1 is a documented pseudogene. This CDR3 spans 16 amino acids. The CDR3 sequence: CASRKHRGRSNQPQHF. CDR3 nucleotide sequence: TGTGCCAGCAGGAAACATCGAGGCAGGAGCAATCAGCCCCAGCATTTT.

The CDR3 nucleotides are TGTGCCAGCAGTTTATCCGCCCGTGGGGTTAACGAGCAGTACTTC. This encodes CASSLSARGVNEQYF. The chain uses TRBV28 and TRBJ2-7; D gene uncertain. This CDR3 is built from 15 residues. Germline CDR1 is MDHEN and CDR2 is SYDVKM. V was clipped by 1 base and J by 5 bases, with 15 bases between them.

This chain links TRBV6-5 with TRBJ2-1; D is ambiguous. The CDR3 is made up of 16 amino acids. Trimming left V 2 bases short and J 0 bases short, with 11 bases between. Germline V gene lookup returns CDR1 MNHEY and CDR2 SVGAGI. The CDR3 region is CASSYMAASSYNEQFF. CDR3 bases: TGTGCCAGCAGTTACATGGCCGCTAGCTCCTACAATGAGCAGTTCTTC.

This clone appeared once. This chain uses TRBV27 with TRBJ1-4, with 7 bases fitting TRBD1. Trimming took 4 bases from V and 0 from J; bases not matched to a gene: 2. From germline, CDR1 is MNHEY and CDR2 SMNVEV (reference sequence). The CDR3 spans 15 residues. CDR3 bases: TGTGCCAGCAGTTCCGGGACAGCAACTAATGAAAAACTGTTTTTT. Translated, it gives CASSSGTATNEKLFF.

The rearrangement links TRBV7-8 to TRBJ1-1, with a tentative D call TRBD1 (6 bases). CDR1 SGHVS and CDR2 FQNEAQ come from the germline V gene. This CDR3 has 14 amino acids. The V end was cut by 5 bases, the J end by 0 bases, with 10 bases between. CDR3 in amino acids: CASSVRGMNTEAFF. CDR3 nucleotides: TGTGCCAGCAGCGTAAGGGGGATGAACACTGAAGCTTTCTTT. The full variable domain, completed using reference TRBV7-8 and TRBJ1-1, is GAGVSQSPRYKVAKRGQDVALRCDPISGHVSLFWYQQALGQGPEFLTYFQNEAQLDKSGLPSDRFFAERPEGSVSTLKIQRTQQEDSAVYLCASSVRGMNTEAFFGQGTRLTVV.

The chain combines TRBV6-4 with TRBJ2-7, with TRBD2 as a possible D gene (5 bases). Germline V gene sequence: CDR1 MRHNA, CDR2 SNTAGT. This CDR3 is built from 14 residues. Trimming removed 2 bases at V and 0 bases at J, with 8 bases between. CDR3 nucleotide sequence: TGTGCCAGCAGTGACAAGCGGAACTCCTACGAGCAGTACTTC. It yields the protein CASSDKRNSYEQYF.

The rearrangement joins TRBV7-2 to TRBJ2-1; D is perhaps TRBD2 (5 bases). Trimming took 3 bases from V and 4 from J, leaving 10 bases between them. This CDR3 comprises 14 residues. The V gene's germline CDR1 is SGHTA and CDR2 FQGNSA. In DNA, the CDR3 is TGTGCCAGCAGCTTTAGCGATAAATACAATGAGCAGTTCTTC. It encodes CASSFSDKYNEQFF.

This clone occurred once. J is TRBJ2-1 and V is TRBV7-9; D is uncertain. Germline CDR1 is SEHNR and CDR2 is FQNEAQ (reference sequence). CDR3 size: 14 residues. Trimming cost V 1 base and J 0 bases, with 4 bases left between them. CDR3 sequence: CASSLGSSYNEQFF. CDR3 bases: TGTGCCAGCAGCTTAGGGAGCTCCTACAATGAGCAGTTCTTC.

The chain is built from TRBV13 and TRBJ1-4; a possible D gene is TRBD1 (5 bases). The CDR3 is made up of 12 amino acids. Germline CDR1 reads PRHDT; CDR2 reads FYEKMQ (reference sequence). The V end was cut by 5 bases, the J end by 8 bases, with 9 bases between. The CDR3 is CASSAGDEKLFF. Written as DNA, the CDR3 is TGTGCCAGCAGCGCGGGGGACGAAAAACTGTTTTTT.

The rearrangement joins TRBV27 to TRBJ2-6; D is perhaps TRBD1 (5 bases). The ends were cut back, 5 bases at V and 1 base at J, with 18 bases in the middle. The CDR3 has 18 amino acids. Germline CDR1 is MNHEY and CDR2 is SMNVEV (reference sequence). The CDR3 nucleotides read TGTGCCAGCAGTCCTATGCGGACACCACAGTCTGGGGCCAACGTCCTGACTTTC. Translating it yields CASSPMRTPQSGANVLTF.

The rearrangement links TRBV27 to TRBJ2-5; 7 bases match TRBD2. Germline loops: CDR1 MNHEY, CDR2 SMNVEV (reference sequence). The CDR3 runs 12 residues. The CDR3: CATGEGRETQYF. The CDR3 DNA reads TGTGCTACGGGGGAGGGCCGAGAGACCCAGTACTTC.

The CDR3 protein is CASSPYGQGSLRANEQFF. DNA for the CDR3: TGTGCCAGCAGCCCCTACGGACAGGGGTCCTTGAGGGCTAATGAGCAGTTCTTC. The rearrangement uses TRBV11-3 and TRBJ2-1; the match to TRBD1 covers 9 bases. In germline, CDR1 is SGHNT, CDR2 YENEEA. J lost 7 bases, V lost 5 bases, and 18 bases had no gene match. The CDR3 runs to 18 residues.

The CDR3 DNA is TGTGCCAGCAGTGCCAGGGGAAAGGAACAGCCCCAGCATTTT. Residues: CASSARGKEQPQHF. The chain is built from TRBV6-1 and TRBJ1-5, with D possibly TRBD1 on 6 matching bases. V gave up 4 bases and J gave up 7 bases, with 14 bases separating them. The length of the CDR3 is 14 residues. CDR1 and CDR2 from the germline V gene are MNHNS and SASEGT.

The chain joins TRBV4-3 to TRBJ2-1; the match to TRBD2 covers 8 bases. CDR3 size: 17 residues. Looked up from germline, CDR1 is LGHNA and CDR2 is YSLEER. The V gene end was trimmed by 1 base and the J gene end by 2 bases; junction bases not matched to a gene: 7. CDR3 region: CASSQGAGTRTYNEQFF. CDR3 bases: TGCGCCAGCAGCCAAGGGGCCGGGACTAGGACCTACAATGAGCAGTTCTTC.

J is TRBJ1-1 and V is TRBV6-5, with a weak D call TRBD1 (6 bases). Germline values: CDR1 MNHEY, CDR2 SVGAGI. Trimming shortened V by 2 bases and J by 7 bases, and 17 bases separated the two germline ends. This CDR3 has 15 residues. The CDR3 is CASSYHRDIAVEAFF. The CDR3 DNA follows: TGTGCCAGCAGTTACCACCGGGACATCGCGGTTGAAGCTTTCTTT.

The DNA of the CDR3 is TGTGCCAGCAGTCCGAACCGCAGGGGGCCCTACTATCCTGCGCAGTACTTC. This sequence encodes CASSPNRRGPYYPAQYF. The chain combines TRBV27 with TRBJ2-7, with 8 bases that match TRBD1. The J segment lost 9 bases and the V segment lost 5 bases, leaving 21 bases of the junction unmatched. The germline V gene has CDR1 MNHEY and CDR2 SMNVEV (reference sequence). The CDR3 is 17 amino acids.

The chain couples TRBV4-1 to TRBJ2-6, with 10 bases identical to TRBD1. Germline loops: CDR1 MGHRA, CDR2 YSYEKL. This CDR3 contains 22 residues. Unmatched junction bases numbered 16, after V lost 1 base and J lost 1 base. CDR3 bases: TGCGCCAGCAGCCAAGTGAAGGCGGGACAGGGGCTAAGCAAATCTGGGGCCAACGTCCTGACTTTC. It is translated as CASSQVKAGQGLSKSGANVLTF.

The V gene is TRBV7-8, the J gene TRBJ2-7, with D perhaps matching TRBD1 or TRBD2 (5 bases each). The CDR3 loop spans 15 amino acids. V gave up 7 bases and J gave up 2 bases, with 18 bases separating them. Germline CDR1 reads SGHVS; CDR2 reads FQNEAQ. DNA of the CDR3: TGTGCCAGCACCCACCGGGACGCCGGGCCCTACGAGCAGTACTTC. It yields the protein CASTHRDAGPYEQYF.

Concerning this clone: Distinct nucleotide sequences in the sample also encode this CDR3. This chain joins TRBV27 and TRBJ2-3; D remains unclear. The CDR3 covers 12 residues. Trimming shortened V by 5 bases and J by 3 bases, and 6 bases separated the two germline ends. Looked up from germline, CDR1 is MNHEY and CDR2 is SMNVEV (reference sequence). In nucleotides, the CDR3 is TGTGCCAGCAGTAGACCGACAGATACGCAGTATTTT. This sequence encodes CASSRPTDTQYF.

V gene TRBV4-1 combines with J gene TRBJ2-7; D call uncertain. The CDR3 contains 12 residues. The germline CDR1 and CDR2 sequences are MGHRA and YSYEKL. V lost 0 bases to trimming and J lost 5 bases, with 5 bases between them. CDR3 residues: CASSQDKNEQYF. The CDR3, as DNA: TGCGCCAGCAGCCAAGATAAGAACGAGCAGTACTTC.

The chain combines TRBV28 with TRBJ2-7; tentatively, D is TRBD1 or TRBD2 (5 bases each). This CDR3 has 14 residues. From germline, CDR1 is MDHEN and CDR2 SYDVKM. V was clipped by 3 bases and J by 11 bases, with 20 bases between them. CDR3 DNA: TGTGCCAGCAGTTTTAGGGGCGGGTACCACCATGAGTACTTC. Protein product: CASSFRGGYHHEYF.